This TCR beta chain came from a study of shared clonotypes between healthy human individuals. Study-level background: The plates for each donor numbered three CD4 naive, three CD4 memory, two CD8 naive and one CD8 memory.

A word on this clone: What it binds is unknown.

Germline trimming cut 6 bases from V and 14 bases from J; bases unmatched to any gene: 11. CDR1 and CDR2 (germline): KGHSH, LQKENI. The CDR3 length is 13 residues. Study-level results: In a few donors, about 5% of naive CD4 clonotypes appeared in common. Limited genetic and exposure-history diversity came from having few donors.

Measured with immunoSEQ multiplex PCR; TCRdb has only the in-frame clones, and not every one. Found here are some 1 million clones, approximately 76% of them singletons; the top ten hold around 1.5%. This sequence was found in a man younger than 35 in good health. The V call is TRBV18, the J call TRBJ2-3; 10 bases align to TRBD2. The sequencing sample was made of memory CD4+ T cells sorted from blood. As to subset: CD45RA-negative fraction. This chain's CDR3 is CASSSIPGLALYF. For the CDR3, the DNA is TGTGCCAGCTCTTCCATTCCGGGACTAGCGCTGTATTTT.